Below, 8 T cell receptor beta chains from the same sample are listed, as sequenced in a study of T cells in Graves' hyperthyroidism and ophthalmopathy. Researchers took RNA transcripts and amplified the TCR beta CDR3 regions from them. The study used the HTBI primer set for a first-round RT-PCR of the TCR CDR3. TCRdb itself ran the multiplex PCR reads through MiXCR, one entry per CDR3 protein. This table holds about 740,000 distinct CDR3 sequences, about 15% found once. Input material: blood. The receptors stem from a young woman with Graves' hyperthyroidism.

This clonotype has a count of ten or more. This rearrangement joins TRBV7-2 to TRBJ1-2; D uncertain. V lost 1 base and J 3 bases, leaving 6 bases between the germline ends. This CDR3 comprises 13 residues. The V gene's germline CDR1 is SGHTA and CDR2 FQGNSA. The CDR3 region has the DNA TGTGCCAGCAGCTTAGGGGGTCACTATGGCTACACCTTC. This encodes CASSLGGHYGYTF.

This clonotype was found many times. The CDR3 protein is CSARDMRESYEQYF. The DNA of the CDR3 is TGCAGTGCTAGAGATATGCGGGAATCCTACGAGCAGTACTTC. V is TRBV20-1 and J is TRBJ2-7; tentative D call: TRBD2 (6 bases). V lost 0 bases, J lost 1 base, and 10 bases lay in between. Germline values: CDR1 DFQATT, CDR2 SNEGSKA (reference sequence). The CDR3 extends over 14 amino acids.

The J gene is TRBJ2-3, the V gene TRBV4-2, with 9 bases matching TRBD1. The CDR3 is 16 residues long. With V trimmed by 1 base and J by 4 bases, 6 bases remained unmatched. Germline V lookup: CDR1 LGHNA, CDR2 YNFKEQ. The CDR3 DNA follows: TGTGCCAGCAGCCAAGCCGGGGGACAGGGAGCAGATACGCAGTATTTT. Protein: CASSQAGGQGADTQYF.

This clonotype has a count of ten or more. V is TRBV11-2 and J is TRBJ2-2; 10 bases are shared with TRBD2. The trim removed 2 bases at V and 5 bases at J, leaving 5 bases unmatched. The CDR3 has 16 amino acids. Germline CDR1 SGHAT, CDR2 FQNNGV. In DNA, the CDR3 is TGTGCCAGCAGCTTACAGGCTAGCGGGAGAACCGGGGAGCTGTTTTTT. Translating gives CASSLQASGRTGELFF.

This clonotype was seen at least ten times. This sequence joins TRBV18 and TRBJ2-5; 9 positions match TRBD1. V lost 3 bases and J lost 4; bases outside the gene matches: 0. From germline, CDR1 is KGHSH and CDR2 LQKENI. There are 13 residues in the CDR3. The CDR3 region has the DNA TGTGCCAGCTCACCGGGACAGGGAGAGACCCAGTACTTC. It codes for CASSPGQGETQYF. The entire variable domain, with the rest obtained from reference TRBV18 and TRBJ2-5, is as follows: NAGVMQNPRHLVRRRGQEARLRCSPMKGHSHVYWYRQLPEEGLKFMVYLQKENIIDESGMPKERFSAEFPKEGPSILRIQQVVRGDSAAYFCASSPGQGETQYFGPGTRLLVL.

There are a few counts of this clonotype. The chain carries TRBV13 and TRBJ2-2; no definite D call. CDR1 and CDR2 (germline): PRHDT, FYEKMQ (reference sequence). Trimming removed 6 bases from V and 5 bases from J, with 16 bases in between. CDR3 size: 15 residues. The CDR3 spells CASSTRETGTGELFF. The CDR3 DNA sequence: TGTGCCAGCAGTACAAGAGAAACCGGTACCGGGGAGCTGTTTTTT. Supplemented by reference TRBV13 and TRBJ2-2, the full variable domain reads AAGVIQSPRHLIKEKRETATLKCYPIPRHDTVYWYQQGPGQDPQFLISFYEKMQSDKGSIPDRFSAQQFSDYHSELNMSSLELGDSALYFCASSTRETGTGELFFGEGSRLTVL.

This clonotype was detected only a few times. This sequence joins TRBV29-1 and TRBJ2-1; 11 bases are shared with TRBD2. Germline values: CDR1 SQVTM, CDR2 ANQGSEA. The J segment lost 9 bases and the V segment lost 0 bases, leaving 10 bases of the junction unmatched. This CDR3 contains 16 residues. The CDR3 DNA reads TGCAGCGTTGAAGATCGGCTAGCGGGAGGAGGGGGTGAGCAGTTCTTC. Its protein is CSVEDRLAGGGGEQFF.

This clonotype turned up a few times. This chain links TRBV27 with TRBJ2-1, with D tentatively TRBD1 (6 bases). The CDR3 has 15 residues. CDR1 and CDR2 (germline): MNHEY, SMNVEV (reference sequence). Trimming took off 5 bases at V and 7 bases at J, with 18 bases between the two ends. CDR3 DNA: TGTGCCAGCAGTCCCCACAGGGTCAGGCTAAATGAGCAGTTCTTC. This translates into CASSPHRVRLNEQFF.